The next 17 T cell receptor beta chains were all read from a single sample in a study of T cell responses to AZD1222 COVID-19 vaccine. Some clones are missing from TCRdb's copy, which holds only in-frame ones; the method was immunoSEQ multiplex PCR. Counted here are roughly 100,000 clones, roughly nine tenths occurring once; the ten biggest clones make up 3% to 3.5%. Sequencing used peripheral blood, obtained 28 days after the second dose of the MenACWY control vaccine. The receptors originated from an adult who received the MenACWY meningococcal vaccine as a control.

V gene TRBV6-5 combines with J gene TRBJ2-3, with 8 bases matching TRBD2. The germline V gene has CDR1 MNHEY and CDR2 SVGAGI. The CDR3 runs 14 residues. The trim removed 7 bases at V and 2 bases at J, leaving 5 bases unmatched. This CDR3 is CASNLSGATDTQYF. The CDR3 DNA reads as TGTGCCAGCAACCTTAGCGGGGCCACAGATACGCAGTATTTT.

The chain couples TRBV20-1 to TRBJ1-5; weak D call: TRBD1 (5 bases). The CDR3 is 15 amino acids. Germline V gene lookup returns CDR1 DFQATT and CDR2 SNEGSKA (reference sequence). Between the trimmed V and J ends, which lost 4 bases and 0 bases, there was a span of 13 bases. The CDR3 spells CSAIDSFNSNQPQHF. DNA for the CDR3: TGCAGTGCTATTGACAGTTTCAATAGCAATCAGCCCCAGCATTTT.

The V gene is TRBV24-1, the J gene TRBJ2-7; TRBD1 or TRBD2 may be the D gene (5 bases each). Germline V lookup: CDR1 KGHDR, CDR2 SFDVKD. This CDR3 is 14 amino acids long. V gave up 4 bases and J gave up 2 bases, with 11 bases separating them. CDR3 nucleotides: TGTGCCACCAGTGAGAGAGGGGCTACCTACGAGCAGTACTTC. It yields the protein CATSERGATYEQYF.

The V gene is TRBV3-1 (or the pseudogene TRBV3-2), the J gene TRBJ2-3; D call uncertain. Trimming cost V 2 bases and J 2 bases, with 11 bases left between them. Germline-derived CDR1 and CDR2 are LGHDT and YNNKEL (reference sequence). The CDR3 is 15 amino acids. DNA for the CDR3: TGTGCCAGCAGCCAATCGGACGGCTACACAGATACGCAGTATTTT. Its protein product is CASSQSDGYTDTQYF.

This clone appeared a single time. The rearrangement uses TRBV5-1 and TRBJ2-2; 9 bases line up with TRBD1. The CDR3 spans 16 residues. Per germline, CDR1 SGHRS and CDR2 YFSETQ. V gave up 4 bases and J gave up 6 bases; unmatched junction bases: 10. Written as DNA, the CDR3 is TGCGCCAGCAGCACCGGACAGGGGCAATACCCCGGGGAGCTGTTTTTT. Translation: CASSTGQGQYPGELFF.

The J gene is TRBJ1-1, the V gene TRBV5-1, with 7 nucleotides matching TRBD1. V trimming: 4 bases; J trimming: 5 bases; junction bases outside the gene matches: 5. This CDR3 has 13 residues. Germline V gene data show CDR1 as SGHRS and CDR2 as YFSETQ. Written as DNA, the CDR3 is TGCGCCAGCAGCCCAGACAGGGTTACTGAAGCTTTCTTT. Its protein is CASSPDRVTEAFF.

V gene TRBV3-1 (or the pseudogene TRBV3-2) combines with J gene TRBJ2-2; D gene uncertain. CDR3 length: 13 amino acids. Looked up from germline, CDR1 is LGHDT and CDR2 is YNNKEL (reference sequence). Trimming pared 3 bases from V and 5 bases from J, leaving 7 bases between. The DNA for the CDR3 is TGTGCCAGCAGCCAGCATAGGACCGGGGAGCTGTTTTTT. It codes for CASSQHRTGELFF.

This chain uses TRBV6-1 with TRBJ1-5, with unresolved D. CDR1 is MNHNS and CDR2 is SASEGT in the germline V gene. The CDR3 length is 14 residues. V was clipped by 1 base and J by 8 bases, with 12 bases between them. As DNA, the CDR3 is TGTGCCAGCAGTGAAGGGGCAGGCGGAAAGCCCCAGCATTTT. Amino acids: CASSEGAGGKPQHF.

This chain uses TRBV7-9 with TRBJ1-1, with a weak D call TRBD1 (6 bases). V dropped 5 bases and J dropped 10 bases, with 11 bases sitting between them. Germline CDR1 reads SEHNR; CDR2 reads FQNEAQ (reference sequence). CDR3 length: 11 amino acids. The CDR3 region is CASSQTGLAFF. The CDR3 DNA reads as TGTGCCAGCAGCCAAACAGGGCTAGCTTTCTTT.

In its sample, this clone was seen once. The rearrangement joins TRBV4-3 to TRBJ2-5; 9 positions match TRBD2. Trimming cost V 0 bases and J 1 base; bases outside gene matches: 0. Per germline, CDR1 LGHNA and CDR2 YSLEER. The CDR3 length is 15 residues. Here the CDR3 DNA reads TGCGCCAGCAGCCAAGATAGCGGGGGCCAAGAGACCCAGTACTTC. It translates to CASSQDSGGQETQYF.

This rearrangement joins TRBV27 to TRBJ1-1; D gene ambiguous. V was pared by 6 bases and J by 10 bases, with 15 bases between. There are 12 residues in the CDR3. Germline CDR1 is MNHEY and CDR2 is SMNVEV (reference sequence). In DNA form, the CDR3 reads TGTGCCAGCAGAGGGATCCTTGGGGTAGCTTTCTTT. The encoded protein is CASRGILGVAFF.

This rearrangement joins TRBV10-3 to TRBJ1-1, with TRBD1 matching over 9 bases. Germline values: CDR1 ENHRY, CDR2 SYGVKD. This CDR3 has 14 amino acids. The junction had 6 bases not matched to a gene; V was cut back by 6 bases and J by 4 bases. The CDR3 sequence: CAISRQGEGTEAFF. The CDR3 DNA is TGTGCCATCAGCAGACAGGGGGAGGGCACTGAAGCTTTCTTT.

This clone was recorded a few times. The chain links TRBV7-2 to TRBJ2-2; D gene uncertain. Germline V gene sequence: CDR1 SGHTA, CDR2 FQGNSA. Trimming cost V 7 bases and J 7 bases, with 19 bases left between them. CDR3 length: 15 residues. In DNA form, the CDR3 reads TGTGCCAGCACCGAAAATCCCACCCGGCACGGGGAGCTGTTTTTT. It encodes CASTENPTRHGELFF.

Only one count was recorded for this clone. The J gene is TRBJ1-2, the V gene TRBV9, with 7 bases fitting TRBD1. Per germline, CDR1 SGDLS and CDR2 YYNGEE. Trimming at V came to 3 bases and at J to 8 bases, leaving 10 bases not matched to a gene. This CDR3 comprises 14 residues. The CDR3 spells CASSDWDSPRGYTF. The DNA for the CDR3 is TGTGCCAGCAGCGACTGGGACAGCCCCCGGGGCTACACCTTC. The entire variable domain, with the rest obtained from reference TRBV9 and TRBJ1-2, is as follows: DSGVTQTPKHLITATGQRVTLRCSPRSGDLSVYWYQQSLDQGLQFLIQYYNGEERAKGNILERFSAQQFPDLHSELNLSSLELGDSALYFCASSDWDSPRGYTFGSGTRLTVV.

This clone has just one count. This chain joins TRBV6-1 and TRBJ1-2; the match to TRBD1 covers 9 bases. V lost 4 bases to trimming and J lost 7 bases; unmatched junction nucleotides: 13. The CDR3 is made up of 16 amino acids. Germline V gene sequence: CDR1 MNHNS, CDR2 SASEGT. This chain's CDR3 is CASSGRPGTGSGGYTF. CDR3 coding DNA: TGTGCCAGCAGTGGACGTCCCGGGACAGGGTCCGGTGGCTACACCTTC.

This sequence joins TRBV18 and TRBJ1-2; 10 nucleotides align to TRBD1. Germline lookup yields CDR1 KGHSH and CDR2 LQKENI. This CDR3 comprises 11 residues. V gave up 8 bases and J gave up 7 bases; unmatched junction bases: 1. CDR3 region: CASDRGLGYTF. The CDR3 nucleotides are TGTGCCAGCGACAGGGGGCTTGGCTACACCTTC.

The V call is TRBV25-1, the J call TRBJ1-1, with TRBD1 identical over 7 bases. The CDR3 runs to 15 residues. V dropped 6 bases and J dropped 1; count of bases not matched to a gene: 8. Germline V lookup: CDR1 MGHDK, CDR2 SYGVNS. The CDR3 reads CASSKATGRNTEAFF. CDR3 DNA: TGTGCCAGCAGCAAAGCGACAGGGCGGAACACTGAAGCTTTCTTT.